This section outlines one T cell receptor (beta chain) sequence together with its context. This entry is derived from a study of T cell repertoires in cytomegalovirus infection. The V and J ends lost 0 bases and 3 bases respectively, with 12 bases between them. The CDR3 runs to 15 residues. Germline V gene data show CDR1 as ENHRY and CDR2 as SYGVKD. MiXCR, applied by TCRdb to the reads, yields one record per CDR3 protein. The profile shows around 740,000 distinct CDR3 sequences, 35% to 40% of them singletons. The sample comprised PBMCs. The origin of this receptor is a human donor in good health (CMV status not recorded). Some clones in this sample may be carry-over from other donors' samples. V is TRBV10-3 and J is TRBJ2-7; D uncertain. The DNA for the CDR3 is TGTGCCATCAGTGAGTCGGTTCTTAACGGCTACGAGCAGTACTTC. Protein: CAISESVLNGYEQYF.